The sequence of this TCR beta chain was determined in a study of CD8 T cells in ankylosing spondylitis. General study findings and limits: Clones linked to disease were reported to show significant enrichment in matched ankylosing spondylitis synovial fluid. Prior literature has documented some motif variants in synovial fluid and blood from reactive arthritis. One TCR beta motif, made up of eight highly homologous variants, appeared characteristic of ankylosing spondylitis blood. Disease-linked clones, CD8+, were relatively rare in peripheral blood.

One entry per CDR3 protein, called by TCRdb with MiXCR from the 5' RACE reads. The profile shows about 450,000 distinct CDR3 sequences, 25% to 30% of them singletons. Trimming stripped 4 bases from V and 5 bases from J, with 11 bases between. CDR3 length: 14 residues. Germline V gene lookup returns CDR1 KGHDR and CDR2 SFDVKD. In the case of this clonotype: What it binds is unknown.

The sample was blood, either unsorted or a sorted T cell fraction (not recorded which). The clonotype originates from a male donor with ankylosing spondylitis. This rearrangement joins TRBV24-1 to TRBJ2-1; D remains unclear. The CDR3 region has the DNA TGTGCCACCAGTGACCCGGACGGAAACAATGAGCAGTTCTTC. It specifies CATSDPDGNNEQFF.